Reported below is one T cell receptor (beta chain). Its antigen is still unknown. The data stem from a study of shared clonotypes between healthy human individuals. Each cell subset's genomic DNA was divided evenly among several immunoSEQ plates. The table came from immunoSEQ multiplex PCR; TCRdb's copy has only in-frame clones and leaves some out. This sample has 780,000 or so clones, with over 55% found just once. Study-level results: A generally larger estimated richness was seen in naive subsets than in memory subsets. Generation probabilities were higher for clonotypes shared across all four sorted-subset donors than for unshared ones.

Per the germline V gene, CDR1 is SNHLY and CDR2 is FYNNEI. The CDR3 is 15 amino acids. V shed 8 bases, J shed 0 bases, and the junction held 6 bases outside the gene matches. The study separated CD4+ cells into CD45RA+ naive and CD45RA-negative memory subsets. The TCR sequence derives from a woman aged 30 to 39 in good health. The rearrangement uses TRBV2 and TRBJ2-3, with 9 bases matching TRBD2. The sequenced sample consisted of memory CD4+ T cells sorted from blood. The subset is: CD45RA-negative fraction. CDR3: CASCGSGRSTDTQYF. DNA of the CDR3: TGTGCCAGCTGCGGTAGCGGGAGAAGCACAGATACGCAGTATTTT. Together with reference TRBV2 and TRBJ2-3, the CDR3 gives the full variable domain: EPEVTQTPSHQVTQMGQEVILRCVPISNHLYFYWYRQILGQKVEFLVSFYNNEISEKSEIFDDQFSVERPDGSNFTLKIRSTKLEDSAMYFCASCGSGRSTDTQYFGPGTRLTVL.